This paragraph reports one T cell receptor beta chain. The target antigen is unknown. This sample is part of a study of cytomegalovirus exposure and HLA in healthy donors. On the study more broadly: HLA-typed donors contributed 80 million or so unique TCRs, which were held in an early data release.

The study, taken as a whole, reports: The study flagged approximately 180 TCR beta chains as cytomegalovirus-associated. With high specificity and sensitivity, the classifier reportedly diagnosed cytomegalovirus status.

Vbeta (60) and Jbeta (13) primers were used in the PCR. Clones were read by immunoSEQ multiplex PCR, and TCRdb kept only the in-frame ones, dropping some. The table has approximately 160,000 clones, roughly three quarters seen once. Material: PBMCs. The sequence was collected from a woman in her 50s in good health and CMV-seropositive.

The CDR3 reads CASSPRLANYEQYF. The CDR3 DNA is TGTGCCAGCAGCCCAAGACTAGCGAACTACGAGCAGTACTTC. This chain links TRBV7-2 with TRBJ2-7, with 8 bases aligning to TRBD2. Unmatched junction bases numbered 6, after V lost 5 bases and J lost 3 bases. CDR3 length equals 14 residues. Looked up from germline, CDR1 is SGHTA and CDR2 is FQGNSA.